The rows below give T cell receptor beta chains drawn from one sample of a study of blood T cell repertoires in COVID-19. Only in-frame clones appear in the TCRdb table, and some are missing; sequencing was by immunoSEQ multiplex PCR. The sample includes under 350,000 clones, around four fifths of them seen just once. Sequencing was done on a sample of peripheral blood. All receptors come from a woman between 50 and 59 years old who had recovered from COVID-19. The CDR3 runs from the conserved cysteine through the conserved F or W. Each record gives: CDR3 length, J gene, V gene, CDR3 protein.

15,TRBJ1-1,TRBV7-9,CASSLSVGGNTEAFF
15,TRBJ1-1,TRBV14,CASSQGLGQGAEAFF
15,TRBJ2-7,TRBV6-5,CASSYSVTGAYEQYF
15,TRBJ2-1,TRBV13,CASSLRLAGLNEQFF
18,TRBJ1-2,TRBV2,CASSEAGQGPLRGYGYTF
15,TRBJ2-7,TRBV28,CATRIRGGQPYEQYF
14,TRBJ1-5,TRBV5-3,CARSLGTGSQPQHF
12,TRBJ1-2,TRBV12-3/TRBV12-4,CASSLSGDGYTF
15,TRBJ2-3,TRBV5-4,CASSPRGVSADTQYF
15,TRBJ1-5,TRBV30,CAWRSGQGAAQPQHF
17,TRBJ2-5,TRBV5-1,CASSLNSQLAGVETQYF
16,TRBJ2-4,TRBV5-1,CASSLLQGSGKNIQYF
16,TRBJ2-1,TRBV27,CASRVAGGSSYNEQFF
14,TRBJ2-7,TRBV19,CASSPGQGPYEQYF
14,TRBJ1-1,TRBV11-2,CASSPGQGGTEAFF
13,TRBJ1-2,TRBV5-1,CASSLVQGEGYTF
14,TRBJ1-5,TRBV10-2,CASSDAGESQPQHF
18,TRBJ2-3,TRBV5-1,CASAPGSVTSRSTDTQYF
13,TRBJ1-5,TRBV27,CASRLTGGQPQHF
13,TRBJ2-1,TRBV15,CATRSGQINEQFF
15,TRBJ2-3,TRBV7-2,CASSLSGLGTDTQYF
16,TRBJ2-7,TRBV6-2/TRBV6-3,CASSYQHRPISYEQYF
15,TRBJ2-3,TRBV19,CASSIFGPRGDTQYF
16,TRBJ2-2,TRBV5-8,CASSPLTSGVNGELFF
15,TRBJ1-2,TRBV27,CASSMTGENNYGYTF
13,TRBJ1-2,TRBV7-2,CASSISHLGGYTF
15,TRBJ2-1,TRBV19,CASSQREGAYNEQFF
18,TRBJ1-2,TRBV28,CASSFRGEANLWDYGYTF
17,TRBJ1-3,TRBV3-1/TRBV3-2,CASSQAPQGANGNTIYF
12,TRBJ1-5,TRBV29-1,CSVGQGQEPQHF
15,TRBJ2-5,TRBV11-2,CASSLNVANQETQYF
14,TRBJ2-1,TRBV4-2,CASSQEQGRNEQFF
15,TRBJ2-7,TRBV7-2,CASSLATGGTYEQYF
15,TRBJ1-4,TRBV4-1,CASSQAVSANEKLFF
14,TRBJ1-4,TRBV28,CASGWGTSNEKLFF
13,TRBJ1-2,TRBV2,CASSVRGRDGYTF
15,TRBJ2-2,TRBV5-1,CASTKDSPYTGELFF
14,TRBJ1-5,TRBV10-3,CAVGDRVSNQPQHF
16,TRBJ2-5,TRBV7-2,CASSLGDRGLRETQYF
16,TRBJ2-7,TRBV6-2/TRBV6-3,CASSYSFTGYSYEQYF
15,TRBJ2-1,TRBV27,CASSSGLGESDEQFF
14,TRBJ2-7,TRBV6-4,CASSPDRGRWEQYF